The rows below give T cell receptor beta chains drawn from one sample of a study of blood T cell repertoires in COVID-19. The method was immunoSEQ multiplex PCR; TCRdb's version includes in-frame clones alone and lacks a portion of them. The sample yields 250,000 to 300,000 clones, around 86% seen once. The sequencing sample was made of peripheral blood. These receptors all come from a woman aged 40 to 50 who had recovered from COVID-19. Each CDR3 is given with its conserved first and last residue. D genes are given only for firm matches. Part of the rows lack a size; the others show once, few, many or a class for expanded clones.

>NA|NA|TRBJ1-6|TRBV7-9
CASTPGTSDNSPLHF
TGTGCCAGCACCCCAGGGACAAGCGATAATTCACCCCTCCACTTT
>NA|NA|TRBJ1-1|TRBV28
CASSQGAGVRGMNTEAFF
TGTGCCAGCAGCCAAGGAGCGGGGGTTCGCGGAATGAACACTGAAGCTTTCTTT
>once|NA|TRBJ1-2|TRBV28
CASSRTNNYGYTF
TGTGCCAGCAGTAGGACAAATAACTATGGCTACACCTTC
>NA|NA|TRBJ2-2|TRBV5-4
CASSIGLSNTGELFF
TGTGCCAGCAGCATAGGACTATCGAACACCGGGGAGCTGTTTTTT
>NA|TRBD1|TRBJ2-7|TRBV27
CASSLYRGPYEQYF
TGTGCCAGCAGTTTATACAGGGGCCCCTACGAGCAGTACTTC
>few|NA|TRBJ2-1|TRBV7-9
CASMRNSYNEQFF
TGTGCCAGCATGAGGAACTCCTACAATGAGCAGTTCTTC
>NA|NA|TRBJ1-5|TRBV3-1/TRBV3-2
CASSQERGHLSSNQPQHF
TGTGCCAGCAGCCAAGAACGGGGACACCTCTCTAGCAATCAGCCCCAGCATTTT
>many|NA|TRBJ2-5|TRBV5-8
CASSLLGATKYF
TGTGCCAGCAGCTTGTTGGGTGCGACAAAGTACTTC
>once|TRBD2|TRBJ2-1|TRBV6-5
CASRKAASGGGEQFF
TGTGCCAGCAGAAAGGCGGCTAGCGGGGGGGGTGAGCAGTTCTTC
>NA|TRBD1|TRBJ1-2|TRBV6-1
CASSDILLGGDGYTF
TGTGCCAGCAGTGATATACTTTTAGGGGGCGATGGCTACACCTTC
>NA|TRBD1|TRBJ2-2|TRBV10-3
CAISDPTGRSRAGELFF
TGTGCCATCAGTGACCCGACAGGGCGTTCTAGGGCCGGGGAGCTGTTTTTT
>NA|NA|TRBJ1-1|TRBV6-5
CASNYRVGTEAFF
TGTGCCAGCAACTACAGGGTAGGCACTGAAGCTTTCTTT
>NA|NA|TRBJ2-7|TRBV28
CASRASRGGEQYF
TGTGCCAGCAGGGCATCACGGGGTGGCGAGCAGTACTTC
>NA|TRBD2|TRBJ2-7|TRBV7-2
CASSPTSGGSYEQYF
TGTGCCAGCAGCCCTACTAGCGGGGGTTCCTACGAGCAGTACTTC
>NA|NA|TRBJ1-1|TRBV6-5
CASRRDIDTEAFF
TGTGCCAGCCGACGGGACATAGACACTGAAGCTTTCTTT
>NA|NA|TRBJ2-7|TRBV5-1
CASRSDSSSYEQYF
TGCGCCAGCAGATCTGACTCAAGCTCCTACGAGCAGTACTTC
>NA|NA|TRBJ2-5|TRBV2
CASRRGRVSETQYF
TGTGCCAGCAGGCGGGGGCGCGTATCAGAGACCCAGTACTTC
>once|NA|TRBJ2-1|TRBV5-4
CASSSFYTGSHNEQFF
TGTGCCAGCAGTTCCTTCTATACAGGTTCCCACAATGAGCAGTTCTTC
>once|TRBD2|TRBJ2-1|TRBV9
CASSVAGTSPHEQFF
TGTGCCAGCAGCGTAGCTGGGACTAGCCCTCATGAGCAGTTCTTC
>once|TRBD1|TRBJ1-2|TRBV6-5
CASSPDTRGLNGYTF
TGTGCCAGCAGTCCGGACACCAGGGGGCTTAATGGCTACACCTTC
>NA|NA|TRBJ2-7|TRBV6-2/TRBV6-3
CASSYSLGAAAYSYEQYF
TGTGCCAGCAGTTACTCGCTGGGGGCTGCCGCCTACTCCTACGAGCAGTACTTC
>NA|NA|TRBJ1-2|TRBV5-1
CASSLQGYGYTF
TGCGCCAGCAGCTTACAGGGCTATGGCTACACCTTC
>NA|NA|TRBJ2-2|TRBV5-5
CASSFYGGRELFF
TGTGCCAGCAGCTTTTACGGCGGCCGGGAGCTGTTTTTT
>NA|NA|TRBJ2-3|TRBV12-3/TRBV12-4
CASSLIGGTQYF
TGTGCCAGCAGTTTGATTGGCGGTACGCAGTATTTT
>NA|TRBD2|TRBJ2-7|TRBV7-2
CASSLTFGGTTYEQYF
TGTGCCAGCAGCTTAACATTCGGGGGGACGACCTACGAGCAGTACTTC
>NA|NA|TRBJ2-5|TRBV25-1
CASSEYRGARETQYF
TGTGCCAGCAGTGAATACCGGGGGGCGCGTGAGACCCAGTACTTC
>NA|TRBD1|TRBJ1-1|TRBV29-1
CSVVRRTGGTEAFF
TGCAGCGTTGTTCGAAGGACAGGGGGCACTGAAGCTTTCTTT
>NA|TRBD1|TRBJ2-5|TRBV7-2
CASSWTGPGETQYF
TGTGCCAGCAGCTGGACAGGCCCGGGGGAGACCCAGTACTTC
>NA|TRBD2|TRBJ2-5|TRBV2
CASSEYSLAGDETQYF
TGTGCCAGCAGTGAATACTCCCTAGCGGGGGATGAGACCCAGTACTTC
>NA|TRBD2|TRBJ2-7|TRBV7-9
CASSLAQASGPAYEQYF
TGTGCCAGCAGCTTAGCGCAGGCTAGCGGGCCCGCCTACGAGCAGTACTTC
>NA|NA|TRBJ1-1|TRBV15
CATSSEVHGTQAFF
TGTGCCACCAGCAGCGAGGTACACGGGACACAAGCTTTCTTT
>NA|TRBD1|TRBJ1-2|TRBV7-2
CASSYGQGANYGYTF
TGTGCCAGCAGCTATGGACAGGGGGCGAACTATGGCTACACCTTC
>NA|NA|TRBJ2-3|TRBV29-1
CSVGSGETTDTQYF
TGCAGCGTGGGCTCGGGGGAGACCACAGATACGCAGTATTTT
>NA|TRBD2|TRBJ2-5|TRBV18
CASSSPGLAEETQYF
TGTGCCAGCTCCTCTCCGGGACTAGCGGAAGAGACCCAGTACTTC
>NA|NA|TRBJ2-7|TRBV5-1
CASSLGLMGGRTLSSYEQYF
TGCGCCAGCAGCTTGGGCCTAATGGGGGGGCGCACATTGAGCTCCTACGAGCAGTACTTC
>NA|TRBD1|TRBJ2-7|TRBV3-1/TRBV3-2
CASSQDPGQGTYEQYF
TGTGCCAGCAGCCAGGACCCGGGACAGGGGACCTACGAGCAGTACTTC
>NA|NA|TRBJ2-6|TRBV27
CASSPTTGRLGANVLTF
TGTGCCAGCAGTCCAACGACAGGGAGGCTTGGGGCCAACGTCCTGACTTTC
>NA|NA|TRBJ1-5|TRBV6-1
CASNSQGNQPQHF
TGTGCCAGCAATTCCCAGGGAAATCAGCCCCAGCATTTT
>once|TRBD2|TRBJ2-7|TRBV11-3
CASSPGLAAEQYF
TGTGCCAGCAGCCCGGGACTAGCGGCCGAGCAGTACTTC
>NA|TRBD2|TRBJ2-1|TRBV3-1/TRBV3-2
CASSQDPSGGSYNEQFF
TGTGCCAGCAGCCAAGATCCTAGCGGGGGATCCTACAATGAGCAGTTCTTC
>NA|TRBD1|TRBJ2-4|TRBV19
CASSEQGTKNIQYF
TGTGCCAGTAGTGAACAGGGGACCAAAAACATTCAGTACTTC
>NA|TRBD1|TRBJ2-1|TRBV9
CASSPDRGLYNEQFF
TGTGCCAGCAGCCCCGACAGGGGGCTCTACAATGAGCAGTTCTTC
>NA|NA|TRBJ2-2|TRBV7-9
CASSLGGGPAGELFF
TGTGCCAGCAGCTTAGGTGGAGGGCCGGCTGGGGAGCTGTTTTTT
>NA|NA|TRBJ2-3|TRBV11-3
CASSLGPEPTDTQYF
TGTGCCAGCAGCTTAGGGCCAGAACCTACAGATACGCAGTATTTT
>NA|TRBD2|TRBJ2-2|TRBV5-1
CASSTGTPGLAGAGTGELFF
TGCGCCAGCAGCACCGGGACACCGGGACTAGCGGGGGCCGGCACCGGGGAGCTGTTTTTT
>NA|TRBD2|TRBJ2-7|TRBV5-1
CASSLGLAGAYEQYF
TGCGCCAGCAGCTTGGGACTAGCGGGGGCCTACGAGCAGTACTTC
>NA|TRBD2|TRBJ2-1|TRBV10-3
CAIKGTSGGAVSSYNEQFF
TGTGCCATCAAAGGGACTAGCGGGGGGGCGGTAAGCTCCTACAATGAGCAGTTCTTC
>NA|NA|TRBJ1-3|TRBV6-6
CASSSFRVSGNTIYF
TGTGCCAGCAGTTCCTTCAGGGTTTCTGGAAACACCATATATTTT
>NA|TRBD1|TRBJ1-2|TRBV7-9
CASSLGSGGHNYGYTF
TGTGCCAGCAGCTTAGGTTCAGGGGGGCATAACTATGGCTACACCTTC
>NA|NA|TRBJ1-1|TRBV10-2
CASARGGRMNTEAFF
TGCGCCAGCGCGAGGGGAGGGCGGATGAACACTGAAGCTTTCTTT
>NA|NA|TRBJ1-3|TRBV5-6
CASSLARGGIYF
TGTGCCAGCAGCCTCGCAAGGGGAGGAATATATTTT
>few|NA|TRBJ1-4|TRBV2
CASSPWGGNEKLFF
TGTGCCAGCAGCCCCTGGGGGGGAAATGAAAAACTGTTTTTT